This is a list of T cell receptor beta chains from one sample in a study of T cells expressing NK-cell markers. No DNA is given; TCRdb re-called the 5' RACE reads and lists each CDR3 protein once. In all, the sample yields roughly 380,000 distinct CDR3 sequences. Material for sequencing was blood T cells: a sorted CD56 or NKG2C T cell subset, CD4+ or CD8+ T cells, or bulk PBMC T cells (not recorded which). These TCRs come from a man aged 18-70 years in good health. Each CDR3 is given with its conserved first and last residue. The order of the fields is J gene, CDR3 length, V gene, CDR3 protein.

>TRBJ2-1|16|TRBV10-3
CAISESDRSSYNEQFF
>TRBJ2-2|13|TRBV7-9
CASRKDSSGELFF
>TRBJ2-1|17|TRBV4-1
CASSQVQSAGAGLEQFF
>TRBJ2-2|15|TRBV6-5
CASSWDGRPTGELFF
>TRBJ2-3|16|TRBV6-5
CASSYQSSSAPDTQYF
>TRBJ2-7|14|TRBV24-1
CATSPGRGTNEQYF
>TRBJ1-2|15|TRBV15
CATSPLMLSNYGYTF
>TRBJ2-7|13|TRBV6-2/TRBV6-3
CASSVSGRYEQYF
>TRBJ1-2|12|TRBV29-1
CSVEATGSGYTF
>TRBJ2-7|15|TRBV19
CASSMLATGNYEQYF
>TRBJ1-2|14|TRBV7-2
CASSPNGRGDGYTF
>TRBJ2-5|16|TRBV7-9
CASSLVVGQGRETQYF
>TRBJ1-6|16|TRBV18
CASSSQGAGYNSPLHF
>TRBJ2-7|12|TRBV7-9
CASSAGLYEQYF
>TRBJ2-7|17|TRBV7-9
CASSGGPGREGSYEQYF
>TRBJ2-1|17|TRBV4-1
CASSQGLAGDLYNEQFF
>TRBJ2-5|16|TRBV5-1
CASSDRPAAYQETQYF
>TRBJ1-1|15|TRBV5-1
CASSLGSQGGTEAFF
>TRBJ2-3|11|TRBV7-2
CAASGTDTQYF
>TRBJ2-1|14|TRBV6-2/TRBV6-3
CASTGSGGYNEQFF
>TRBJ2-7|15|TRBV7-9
CASSLAGTGLYEQYF
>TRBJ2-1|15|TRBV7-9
CASSFPRDRDNEQFF
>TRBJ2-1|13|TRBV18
CASSPVGLDEQFF
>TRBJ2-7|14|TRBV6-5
CASSYSGGPNEQYF
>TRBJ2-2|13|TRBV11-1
CASSLQGSGELFF
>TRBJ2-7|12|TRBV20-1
CSARDQTSEQYF
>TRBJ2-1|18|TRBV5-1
CASSLSRGVLSSYNEQFF
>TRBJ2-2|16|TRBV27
CASSSRGRANTGELFF
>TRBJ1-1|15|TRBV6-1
CASSRDRGTNTEAFF
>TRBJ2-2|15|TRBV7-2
CASSTGGYNTGELFF
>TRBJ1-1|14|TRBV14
CASSQPPGHTEAFF
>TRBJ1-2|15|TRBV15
CATSRYTGQDYGYTF
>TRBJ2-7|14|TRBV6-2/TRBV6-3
CASSWGDRSYEQYF
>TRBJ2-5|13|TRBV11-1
CASSLGLGETQYF
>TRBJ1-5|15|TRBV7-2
CASSLAGSGYQPQHF
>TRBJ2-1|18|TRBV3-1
CASSLHGLAGGRWGEQFF
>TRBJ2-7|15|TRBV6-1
CASSEVGGRFDEQYF
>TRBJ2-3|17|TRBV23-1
CASSPQRTSGGTDTQYF
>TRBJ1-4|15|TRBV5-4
CASSMGAATNEKLFF
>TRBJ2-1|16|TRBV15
CATSPRLAGGYNEQFF
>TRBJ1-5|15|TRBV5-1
CASSSGLYSNQPQHF
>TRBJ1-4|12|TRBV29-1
CSAGGGNEKLFF
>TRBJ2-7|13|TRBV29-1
CSVEDVGSYEQYF
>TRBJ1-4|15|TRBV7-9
CASRPNRDISEKLFF
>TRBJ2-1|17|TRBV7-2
CASSLVGSGALGHEQFF
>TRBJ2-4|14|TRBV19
CASKWDIHADIQYF
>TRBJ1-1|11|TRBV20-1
CSASGTTEAFF
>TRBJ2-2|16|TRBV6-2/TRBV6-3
CASGLYEAGQTGELFF
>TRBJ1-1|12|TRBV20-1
CSARGDKREAFF
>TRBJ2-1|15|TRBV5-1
CASSTGTSGLNEQFF
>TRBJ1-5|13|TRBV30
CAWRGGQGQPQHF
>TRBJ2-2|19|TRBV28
CASSLHTGAGQYNTGELFF
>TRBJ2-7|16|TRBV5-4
CASSLEGTGPPYEQYF
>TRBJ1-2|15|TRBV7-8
CASSGTSAGQGGYTF
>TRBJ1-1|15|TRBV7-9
CASSRRTGANTEAFF
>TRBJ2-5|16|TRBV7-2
CASSRGLAGGRETQYF
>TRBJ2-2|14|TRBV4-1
CASSPGPSGGELFF
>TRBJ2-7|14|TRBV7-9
CASSGQVSSYEQYF
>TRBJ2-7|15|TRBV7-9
CASSPQGRVLHEQYF
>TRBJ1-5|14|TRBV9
CASSAGQTAQPQHF